This T cell receptor (beta chain) came from a study of PD-L1 blockade in urothelial cancer (dated by TCRdb to about 2017). Regarding the research as a whole: Every patient began therapy at some point between 2013 and 2015 and was given atezolizumab 1,200 mg intravenously every 3 weeks. Twenty-five of 29 patients were males with bladder-origin urothelial cancer, and about 65% of the roughly 30 reported a prior smoking history. Patients had an ECOG performance status of 0 or 1 and had received between 0 and 3 prior chemotherapy regimens. Blood samples were analyzed at two time points: 3 weeks after treatment start (second dose) and 6 weeks after treatment start. A median of about 150,000 T cells and just over 80,000 unique TCRs was obtained from blood samples, and a median clonality of approximately 0.086 was observed. Somatic, immune and clinical correlates of response to PD-L1 blockade with atezolizumab in urothelial cancer were the focus of an exploratory multi-omic analysis. TCR sequencing covered pretreatment tumor samples and matched, serially collected peripheral blood taken before and after atezolizumab treatment. Durable clinical benefit meant progression-free survival longer than 6 months, and TCR features were also tested against progression-free and overall survival. In the same patients who had TCR sequencing, pretreatment tumors also underwent whole exome sequencing and RNA sequencing. Several patients achieved durable clinical benefit and roughly 20 did not. Just over 28 patients had pretreatment blood TCR-seq, some 24 had at least one posttreatment blood collection, and some 24 had tumor TCR-seq. General study outcomes and caveats: Because the sample size was small (n ≈ 30) and many exploratory analyses were performed, the results are intended to be hypothesis-generating. A pretreatment peripheral blood TCR clonality below the median was linked to improved progression-free and overall survival. Patients with durable benefit showed greater expansion of tumor-associated TCR clones in peripheral blood 3 weeks after starting treatment (n of about 21, p = 0.022).

To estimate absolute template abundance from read counts, synthetic TCR analog templates were spiked into each PCR. The immunoSEQ assay was used to amplify TCRbeta CDR3 regions from genomic DNA with bias-controlled V and J gene primers. Sequencing of rearranged TCRbeta segments was performed at approximately 20X coverage. Regarding the original processing steps: Sequencing errors were corrected by clustering, and CDR3s were annotated against IMGT so that V, D and J genes could be assigned. Out-of-frame and stop-codon sequences were excluded, and only productive TCRbeta rearrangements were used in downstream analyses. Clonality was computed as one minus Shannon entropy normalized by the log of the number of unique productive sequences. Clones differing between time points or between blood and tumor were identified by Fisher's exact test with Benjamini-Hochberg correction at adjusted p below 0.01. Held by TCRdb, this immuneACCESS table contains in-frame sequences only and omits some clones. Under half of the omission traces to an unresolved V gene where checked; the cause of the rest is unknown. V and J calls and clone size are as listed in that table; D and trimming were resolved from the DNA. The sample has around 71,000 clones on record, around 81% of them singletons. Clones ranked in the top ten supply about 6.2% of the sample.

On this clone itself: Its antigen is not yet known. No clone much larger than this one lies a single base away; base qualities are absent.

This sample's time point label indicates: pretreatment peripheral blood. A total of 25 to 35 patients with locally advanced or metastatic urothelial carcinoma, treated at Memorial Sloan Kettering on a trial protocol, made up the cohort. Peripheral blood mononuclear cells were collected pretreatment and during treatment, at between 1 and 8 total time points per patient. The Qiagen DNeasy Blood extraction kit was used to purify genomic DNA from total PBMCs and tumor samples. PBMCs were collected pretreatment and during treatment and were isolated and stored as previously described. The CDR3 runs 14 amino acids, cysteine and phenylalanine included. The CDR3 DNA has 42 bases and is translated from base 1. CDR1 and CDR2 (SEHNR, FQNEAQ) derive from the germline V gene (reference sequence). Between the V and J ends, shortened by 3 bases and 0 bases respectively, the junction contains 5 bases.

This TCR was sampled from a middle-aged man with urothelial cancer. Material: PBMCs, obtained around atezolizumab (anti-PD-L1) treatment. The sequence links TRBV7-9 to TRBJ2-2; confidence is insufficient to name the D gene. CDR3 reads: CASSFFSNTGELFF. The DNA sequence is as follows: TGTGCCAGCAGCTTTTTCTCGAACACCGGGGAGCTGTTTTTT.